This T cell receptor (beta chain) was captured in a study of metastatic and nonmetastatic thyroid tumors. Study-wide background: From malignant and benign thyroid patients, repertoires in blood and in tumor or nodule tissue were compared.

Per the original methods: Variation in CDR3 across clinicopathological groups served as the basis for constructing a distant-metastasis classifier in papillary thyroid cancer. MiXCR re-clonotyped the PCR reads for TCRdb. Clone size and V and J calls follow TCRdb, not the original study. This table holds approximately 20,000 clones, around 16% found once. Among the patients, none had received any treatment before thyroid surgery. CDR3 length: 15 amino acids. J gave up 3 bases and V 8 bases, and 6 bases lay outside the gene matches. Looked up from germline, CDR1 is MDHEN and CDR2 is SYDVKM. This clone was observed at least ten times. What it binds is not known. Study-level points and caveats: The study reportedly found significantly higher TCR beta diversity in malignant thyroid tumors than benign nodules, in blood and tumor.

Source material: blood. This chain joins TRBV28 and TRBJ2-1; 11 nucleotides match TRBD2. This TCR came from a male donor with papillary thyroid cancer or a benign thyroid nodule (not recorded which). Some clones in this sample may be carry-over from other donors' samples. The CDR3 bases are TGTGCCAGCTCCGGGACTAGCGGAAACTACAATGAGCAGTTCTTC. Translating it yields CASSGTSGNYNEQFF.